This T cell receptor beta chain originates from a study of T-cell memory formation after mild COVID-19. TCRdb itself ran the 5' RACE reads through MiXCR, one entry per CDR3 protein. The table includes hundreds of thousands of distinct CDR3 sequences, roughly 18% detected once. As concerns this clonotype: Its antigen is currently unknown.

Points from the study as a whole: A balance of CD4 and CD8 characterized clones contracting day 15 to 85, whereas later expanders leaned CD4+.

The CDR3 sequence is 16 residues long. V shed 2 bases, J shed 11 bases, and the junction held 14 bases outside the gene matches. CDR1 MNHNY and CDR2 SVGAGI come from the germline V gene (reference sequence). Sequenced sample: PBMCs or a T cell subset sorted from them (not recorded which). The receptor comes from an adult woman who had mild COVID-19 (a few samples of this study predate the infection). Cell type and time point are not known. This chain connects TRBV6-6 to TRBJ1-4; 7 bases agree with TRBD1. The CDR3 region has the DNA TGTGCCAGCAGTTACAGACAGGGAGAAAAAAGGGGGAAACTGTTTTTT. It specifies CASSYRQGEKRGKLFF.